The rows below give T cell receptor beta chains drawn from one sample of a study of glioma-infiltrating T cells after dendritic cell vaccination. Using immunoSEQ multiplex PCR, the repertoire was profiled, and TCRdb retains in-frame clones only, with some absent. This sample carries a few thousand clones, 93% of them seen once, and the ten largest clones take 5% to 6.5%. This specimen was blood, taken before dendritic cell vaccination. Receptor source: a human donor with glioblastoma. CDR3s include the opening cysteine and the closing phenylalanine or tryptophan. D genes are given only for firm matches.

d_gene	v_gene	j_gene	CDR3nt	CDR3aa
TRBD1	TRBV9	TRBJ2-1	TGTGCCAGCAGCGTAGCTACTTCTGGGACAGGGGCTCTCAACGAGCAGTTCTTC	CASSVATSGTGALNEQFF
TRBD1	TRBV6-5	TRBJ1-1	TGTGCCACCTCTACAGGGGTTGACACTGAAGCTTTCTTT	CATSTGVDTEAFF
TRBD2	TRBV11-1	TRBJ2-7	TGTGCCAGCAGCTCTACAGCGGGAGGGCCGTACGAGCAGTACTTC	CASSSTAGGPYEQYF
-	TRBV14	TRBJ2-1	TGTGCCAGCAGCCAAGATCGAGGTTCCAACTTTCATCGGGAGCAGTTCTTC	CASSQDRGSNFHREQFF
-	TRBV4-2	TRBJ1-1	TGTGCCAGCAGCCAAGTCCGGGGAAGATACACTGAAGCTTTCTTT	CASSQVRGRYTEAFF
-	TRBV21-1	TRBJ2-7	TGTGCCAGCAGCCCCCGACAGGGAAACCACGAGCAGTACTTC	CASSPRQGNHEQYF
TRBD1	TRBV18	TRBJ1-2	TGTGCCAGCTCACCCGGGACAGACTATGGCTACACCTTC	CASSPGTDYGYTF
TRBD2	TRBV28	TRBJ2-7	TGTGCCAGCAGTGCACTAGCGGGAGGGCTCTACGAGCAGTACTTC	CASSALAGGLYEQYF
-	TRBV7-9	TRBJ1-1	TGTGCCAGCAGCTACGACACCGAAGGCACTGAAGCTTTCTTT	CASSYDTEGTEAFF
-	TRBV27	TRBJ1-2	TGTGCCAGCAGTTTCCGGGGCGTGGAGCTAGCGGGGACTGGCTACACCTTC	CASSFRGVELAGTGYTF
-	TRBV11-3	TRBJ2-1	TGTGCCAGCAGCTTAGGAGGGGGGCGGGGGTCCTACAATGAGCAGTTCTTC	CASSLGGGRGSYNEQFF
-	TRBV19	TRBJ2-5	TGTGCCAGTAGTATAGGGGTCGGGATGGAGACCCAGTACTTC	CASSIGVGMETQYF
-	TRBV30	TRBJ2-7	TGTGCCTGGAGTGCACGACCGGGACACCCCTACGAGCAGTACTTC	CAWSARPGHPYEQYF
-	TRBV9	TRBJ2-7	TGTGCCAGCAGCGTAGCAGGGGAAGAGCAGTACTTC	CASSVAGEEQYF
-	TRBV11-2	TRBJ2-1	TGTGCCAGCAGCTTAGTCGAGGGATCAAGCTCCTACAATGAGCAGTTCTTC	CASSLVEGSSSYNEQFF
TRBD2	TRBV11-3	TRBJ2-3	TGTGCCAGCAGCTTGGGAACAGGACGGGAGGATGGAGATACGCAGTATTTT	CASSLGTGREDGDTQYF
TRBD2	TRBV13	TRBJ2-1	TGTGCCAGCAGCTTAGGTCTAGCGGGTTCATACGAGCAGTTCTTC	CASSLGLAGSYEQFF
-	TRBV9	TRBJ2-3	TGTGCCAGCAGCGTAGAGCCCGGCACAGATACGCAGTATTTT	CASSVEPGTDTQYF
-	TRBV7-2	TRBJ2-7	TGTGCCAGCAGCTTAGTCGGGAAGGGATCCTACGAGCAGTACTTC	CASSLVGKGSYEQYF
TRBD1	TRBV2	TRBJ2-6	TGTGCCAGCAACCCCTCCGGGACAGTAACCGGGGCCAACGTCCTGACTTTC	CASNPSGTVTGANVLTF
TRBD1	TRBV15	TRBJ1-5	TGTGCCACCAGTCGACAGGGACTTCAGCCCCAGCATTTT	CATSRQGLQPQHF